This record looks at one T cell receptor (beta chain) sequence and its context. Germline-derived CDR1 and CDR2 are SGHVS and FQNEAQ. The trim removed 3 bases at V and 4 bases at J, leaving 9 bases unmatched. CDR3 size: 17 residues. The sample belongs to a study of blood T cell repertoires in COVID-19. Repertoires were generated with immunoSEQ multiplex PCR, while TCRdb's copy carries only in-frame clones and drops some. The table lists 200,000 or so clones, roughly 80% of them singletons. The V call is TRBV7-8, the J call TRBJ1-5; TRBD1 matches 10 bases. The clonotype comes from a man aged 55 to 70 with active or convalescent COVID-19. The source material was peripheral blood. CDR3 DNA sequence: TGTGCCAGCAGCTTCGTCGCCGGGACAGGGGATAATCAGCCCCAGCATTTT. Translation: CASSFVAGTGDNQPQHF.